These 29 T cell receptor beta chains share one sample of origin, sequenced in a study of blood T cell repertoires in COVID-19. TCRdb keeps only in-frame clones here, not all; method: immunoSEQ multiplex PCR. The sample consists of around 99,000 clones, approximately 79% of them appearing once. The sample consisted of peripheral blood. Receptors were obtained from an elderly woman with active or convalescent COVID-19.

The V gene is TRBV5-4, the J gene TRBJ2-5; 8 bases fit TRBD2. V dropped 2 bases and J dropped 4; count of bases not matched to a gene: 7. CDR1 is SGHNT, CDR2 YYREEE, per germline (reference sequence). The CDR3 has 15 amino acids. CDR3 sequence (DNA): TGTGCCAGCAGCTTCTCGGGAGGGCGTGGAGAGACCCAGTACTTC. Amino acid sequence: CASSFSGGRGETQYF.

The CDR3 region is CASSTPGTGGRKETQYF. CDR3 nucleotide sequence: TGTGCCAGCAGTACTCCCGGGACAGGGGGTAGGAAAGAGACCCAGTACTTC. The chain joins TRBV28 to TRBJ2-5; 11 positions match TRBD1. The V and J ends lost 5 bases and 3 bases, in that order; junction bases with no gene match: 11. Germline values: CDR1 MDHEN, CDR2 SYDVKM. The CDR3 is 17 residues long.

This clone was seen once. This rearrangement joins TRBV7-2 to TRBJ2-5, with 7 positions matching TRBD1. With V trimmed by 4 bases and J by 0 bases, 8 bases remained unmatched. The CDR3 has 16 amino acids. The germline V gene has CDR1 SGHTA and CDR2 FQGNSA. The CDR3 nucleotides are TGTGCCAGCAGCTCCAGACAGGGACAATACCAAGAGACCCAGTACTTC. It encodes CASSSRQGQYQETQYF.

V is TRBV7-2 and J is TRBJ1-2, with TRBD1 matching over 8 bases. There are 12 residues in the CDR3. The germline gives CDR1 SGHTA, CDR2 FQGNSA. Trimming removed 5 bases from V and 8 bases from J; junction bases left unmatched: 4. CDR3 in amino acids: CASSIQGEGYTF. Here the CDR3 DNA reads TGTGCCAGCAGCATACAGGGGGAAGGCTACACCTTC.

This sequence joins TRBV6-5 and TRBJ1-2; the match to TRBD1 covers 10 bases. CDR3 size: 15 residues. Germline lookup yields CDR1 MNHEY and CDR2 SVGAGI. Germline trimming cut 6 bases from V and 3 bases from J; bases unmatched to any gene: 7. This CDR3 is CASSPTGQGYYGYTF. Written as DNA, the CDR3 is TGTGCCAGCAGCCCCACGGGACAGGGGTACTATGGCTACACCTTC.

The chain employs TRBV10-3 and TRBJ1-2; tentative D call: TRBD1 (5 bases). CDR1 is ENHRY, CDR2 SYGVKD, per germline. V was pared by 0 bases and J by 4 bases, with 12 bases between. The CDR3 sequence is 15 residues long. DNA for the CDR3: TGTGCCATCAGTGAGTCGAACGGGGGTAGCTATGGCTACACCTTC. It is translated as CAISESNGGSYGYTF.

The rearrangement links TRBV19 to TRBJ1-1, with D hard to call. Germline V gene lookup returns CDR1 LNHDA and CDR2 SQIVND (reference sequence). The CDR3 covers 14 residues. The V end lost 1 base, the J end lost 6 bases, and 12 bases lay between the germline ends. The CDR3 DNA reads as TGTGCCAGTAGTATAGGGAGCTCTAGTGCTGAAGCTTTCTTT. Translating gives CASSIGSSSAEAFF.

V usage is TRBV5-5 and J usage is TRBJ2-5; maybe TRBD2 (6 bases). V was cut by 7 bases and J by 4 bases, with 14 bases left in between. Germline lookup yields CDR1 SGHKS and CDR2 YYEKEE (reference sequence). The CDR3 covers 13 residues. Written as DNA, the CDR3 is TGTGCCAGCGCGGAGGGACTCCGAGAGACCCAGTACTTC. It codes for CASAEGLRETQYF. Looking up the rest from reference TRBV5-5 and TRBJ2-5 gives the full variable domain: DAGVTQSPTHLIKTRGQQVTLRCSPISGHKSVSWYQQVLGQGPQFIFQYYEKEERGRGNFPDRFSARQFPNYSSELNVNALLLGDSALYLCASAEGLRETQYFGPGTRLLVL.

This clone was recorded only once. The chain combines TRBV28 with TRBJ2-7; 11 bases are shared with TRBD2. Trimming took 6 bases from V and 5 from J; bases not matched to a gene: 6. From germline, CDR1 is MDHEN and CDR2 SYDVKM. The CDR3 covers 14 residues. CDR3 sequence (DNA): TGTGCCAGCAGCCCACTAGCGGGAGCCCACGAGCAGTACTTC. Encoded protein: CASSPLAGAHEQYF.

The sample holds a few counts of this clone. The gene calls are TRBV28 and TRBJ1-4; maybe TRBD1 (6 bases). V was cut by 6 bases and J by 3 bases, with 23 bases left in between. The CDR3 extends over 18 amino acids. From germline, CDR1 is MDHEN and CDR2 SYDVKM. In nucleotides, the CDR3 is TGTGCCAGCAGCCCCCCCACGCTCCGACAGGCATCTAATGAAAAACTGTTTTTT. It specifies CASSPPTLRQASNEKLFF.

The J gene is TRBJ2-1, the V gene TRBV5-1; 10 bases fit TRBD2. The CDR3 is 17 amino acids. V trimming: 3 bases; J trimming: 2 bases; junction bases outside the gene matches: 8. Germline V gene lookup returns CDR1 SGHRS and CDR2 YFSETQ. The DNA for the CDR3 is TGCGCCAGCAGCTCGGCCAGGACTAGCGGCACCTACAATGAGCAGTTCTTC. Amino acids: CASSSARTSGTYNEQFF.

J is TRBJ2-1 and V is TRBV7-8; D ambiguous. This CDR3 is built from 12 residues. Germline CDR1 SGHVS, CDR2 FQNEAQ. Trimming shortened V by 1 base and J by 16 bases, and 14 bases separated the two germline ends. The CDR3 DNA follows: TGTGCCAGCAGCTTAGATGTCAGGTTTAGTTTCTTC. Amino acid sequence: CASSLDVRFSFF.

The CDR3 reads CASRTDRGGRGYTF. CDR3 nucleotides: TGTGCCAGCAGGACGGACAGGGGAGGACGTGGCTACACCTTC. V gene TRBV5-5 combines with J gene TRBJ1-2; TRBD1 aligns across 9 bases. Looked up from germline, CDR1 is SGHKS and CDR2 is YYEKEE (reference sequence). This CDR3 region has 14 residues. Unmatched junction bases numbered 9, after V lost 5 bases and J lost 7 bases. Supplemented by reference TRBV5-5 and TRBJ1-2, the full variable domain reads DAGVTQSPTHLIKTRGQQVTLRCSPISGHKSVSWYQQVLGQGPQFIFQYYEKEERGRGNFPDRFSARQFPNYSSELNVNALLLGDSALYLCASRTDRGGRGYTFGSGTRLTVV.

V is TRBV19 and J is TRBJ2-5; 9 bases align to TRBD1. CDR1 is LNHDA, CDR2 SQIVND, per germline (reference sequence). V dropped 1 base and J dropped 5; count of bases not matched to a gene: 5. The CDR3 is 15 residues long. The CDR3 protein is CASSIAGDREETQYF. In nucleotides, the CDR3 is TGTGCCAGTAGTATAGCCGGGGACAGGGAGGAGACCCAGTACTTC.

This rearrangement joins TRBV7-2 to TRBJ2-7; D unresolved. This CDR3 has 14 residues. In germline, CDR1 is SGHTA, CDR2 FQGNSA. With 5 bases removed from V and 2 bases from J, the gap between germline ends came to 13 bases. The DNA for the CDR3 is TGTGCCAGCAGCCCCGAGGTCACCCCCTACGAGCAGTACTTC. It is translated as CASSPEVTPYEQYF. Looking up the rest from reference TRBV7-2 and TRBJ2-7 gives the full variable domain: GAGVSQSPSNKVTEKGKDVELRCDPISGHTALYWYRQSLGQGLEFLIYFQGNSAPDKSGLPSDRFSAERTGGSVSTLTIQRTQQEDSAVYLCASSPEVTPYEQYFGPGTRLTVT.

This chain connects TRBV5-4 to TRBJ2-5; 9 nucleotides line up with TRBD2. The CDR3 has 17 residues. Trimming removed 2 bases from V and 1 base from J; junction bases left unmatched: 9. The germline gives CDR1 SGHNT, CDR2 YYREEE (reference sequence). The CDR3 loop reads CASSLPSLAGAQETQYF. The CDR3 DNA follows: TGTGCCAGCAGCTTACCAAGCTTAGCGGGGGCCCAAGAGACCCAGTACTTC.

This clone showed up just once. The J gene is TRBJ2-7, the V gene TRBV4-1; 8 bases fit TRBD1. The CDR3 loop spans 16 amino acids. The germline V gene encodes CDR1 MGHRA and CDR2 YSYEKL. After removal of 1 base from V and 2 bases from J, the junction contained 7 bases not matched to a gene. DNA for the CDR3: TGCGCCAGCAGCCAAGGTTCGGACAGGGTAACCTACGAGCAGTACTTC. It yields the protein CASSQGSDRVTYEQYF.

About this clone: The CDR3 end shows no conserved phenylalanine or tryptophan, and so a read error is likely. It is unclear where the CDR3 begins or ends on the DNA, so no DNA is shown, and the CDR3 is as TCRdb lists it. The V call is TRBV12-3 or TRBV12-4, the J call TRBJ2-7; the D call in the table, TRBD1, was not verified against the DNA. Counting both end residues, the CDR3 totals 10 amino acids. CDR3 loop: CASSLSAGNL.

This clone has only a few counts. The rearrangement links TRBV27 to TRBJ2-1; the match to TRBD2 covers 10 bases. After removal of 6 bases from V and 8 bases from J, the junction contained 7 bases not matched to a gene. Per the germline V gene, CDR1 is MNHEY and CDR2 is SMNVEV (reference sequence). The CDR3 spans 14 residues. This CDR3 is CASRRGLAGDEQFF. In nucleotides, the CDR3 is TGTGCCAGCAGAAGGGGGCTAGCGGGAGATGAGCAGTTCTTC.

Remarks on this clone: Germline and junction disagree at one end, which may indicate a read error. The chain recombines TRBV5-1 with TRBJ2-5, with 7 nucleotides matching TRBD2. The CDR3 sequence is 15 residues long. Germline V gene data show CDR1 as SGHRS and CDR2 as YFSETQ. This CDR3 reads CASSAAGTKGETQYF. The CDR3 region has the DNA TGTGCCAGCAGCGCGGCCGGGACTAAGGGAGAGACCCAGTACTTC. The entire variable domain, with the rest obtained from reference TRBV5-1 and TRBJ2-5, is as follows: KAGVTQTPRYLIKTRGQQVTLSCSPISGHRSVSWYQQTPGQGLQFLFEYFSETQRNKGNFPGRFSGRQFSNSRSEMNVSTLELGDSALYLCASSAAGTKGETQYFGPGTRLLVL.

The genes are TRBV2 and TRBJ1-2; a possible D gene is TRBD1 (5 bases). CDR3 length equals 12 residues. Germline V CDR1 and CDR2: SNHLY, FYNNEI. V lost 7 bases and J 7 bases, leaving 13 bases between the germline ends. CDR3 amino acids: CASNPGGGGYTF. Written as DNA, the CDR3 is TGTGCCAGCAACCCTGGGGGGGGTGGCTACACCTTC. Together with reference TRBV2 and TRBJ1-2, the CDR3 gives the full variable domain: EPEVTQTPSHQVTQMGQEVILRCVPISNHLYFYWYRQILGQKVEFLVSFYNNEISEKSEIFDDQFSVERPDGSNFTLKIRSTKLEDSAMYFCASNPGGGGYTFGSGTRLTVV.

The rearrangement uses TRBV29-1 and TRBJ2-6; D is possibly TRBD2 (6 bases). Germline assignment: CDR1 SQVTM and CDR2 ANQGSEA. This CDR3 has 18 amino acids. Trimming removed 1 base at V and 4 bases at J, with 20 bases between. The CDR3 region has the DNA TGCAGCGTTGAAGCCCGGGATCGACGGAGGGCGGGGGCCAACGTCCTGACTTTC. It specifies CSVEARDRRRAGANVLTF.

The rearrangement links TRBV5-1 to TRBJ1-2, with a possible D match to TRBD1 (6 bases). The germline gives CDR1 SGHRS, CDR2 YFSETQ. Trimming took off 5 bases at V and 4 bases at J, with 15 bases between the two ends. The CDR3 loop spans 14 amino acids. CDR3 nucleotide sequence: TGCGCCAGCAGAACAGGGAACAGCATCTATGGCTACACCTTC. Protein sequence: CASRTGNSIYGYTF.

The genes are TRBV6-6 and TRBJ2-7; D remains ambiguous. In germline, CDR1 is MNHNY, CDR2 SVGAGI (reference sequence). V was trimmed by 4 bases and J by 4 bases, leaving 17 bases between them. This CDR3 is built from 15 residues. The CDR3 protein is CASSSPTLTRYEQYF. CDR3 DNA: TGTGCCAGCAGTTCACCCACCTTAACACGTTACGAGCAGTACTTC.

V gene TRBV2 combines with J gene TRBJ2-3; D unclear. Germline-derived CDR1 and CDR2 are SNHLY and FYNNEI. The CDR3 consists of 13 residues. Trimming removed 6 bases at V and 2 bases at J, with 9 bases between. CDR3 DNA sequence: TGTGCCAGCAGGCCCCCGGTCACAGATACGCAGTATTTT. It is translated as CASRPPVTDTQYF.

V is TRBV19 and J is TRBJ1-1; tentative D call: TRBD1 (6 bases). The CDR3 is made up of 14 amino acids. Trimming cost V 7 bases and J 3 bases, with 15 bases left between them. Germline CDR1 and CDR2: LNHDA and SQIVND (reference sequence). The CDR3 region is CASKPSNRDTEAFF. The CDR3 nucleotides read TGTGCCAGTAAACCCAGCAACAGGGACACTGAAGCTTTCTTT.

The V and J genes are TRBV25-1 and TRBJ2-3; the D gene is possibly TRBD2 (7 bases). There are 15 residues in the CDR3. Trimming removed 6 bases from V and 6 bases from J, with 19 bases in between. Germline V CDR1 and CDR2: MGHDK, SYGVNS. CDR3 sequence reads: CASSPGGQGSDTQYF. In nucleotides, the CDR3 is TGTGCCAGCAGCCCCGGGGGGCAGGGCTCGGATACGCAGTATTTT.

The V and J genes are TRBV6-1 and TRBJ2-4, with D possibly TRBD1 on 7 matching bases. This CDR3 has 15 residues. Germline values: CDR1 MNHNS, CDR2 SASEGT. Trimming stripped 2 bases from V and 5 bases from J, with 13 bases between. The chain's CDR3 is CASSERGRGENIQYF. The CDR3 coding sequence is TGTGCCAGCAGTGAACGGGGCAGGGGGGAAAACATTCAGTACTTC.

The CDR3 region has the DNA TGTGCCAGCAGTTACCTAACAGATACGCAGTATTTT. Its translation: CASSYLTDTQYF. The genes are TRBV6-6 and TRBJ2-3; D not certain. The V gene's germline CDR1 is MNHNY and CDR2 SVGAGI (reference sequence). The V gene lost 2 bases and the J gene lost 3 bases, with 3 bases spanning the gap. The CDR3 extends over 12 amino acids.